The table lists the clone carrying this T cell receptor (beta chain) with a few counts. What it recognizes is unknown. The data originate from a study of T cell repertoires in cytomegalovirus infection. Overall study results and limits: CMV-specific HLA-C-restricted TCR beta clonotypes dominated the ex vivo response.

Germline-derived CDR1 and CDR2 are DFQATT and SNEGSKA (reference sequence). Trimming at V came to 3 bases and at J to 3 bases, leaving 7 bases not matched to a gene. This CDR3 region has 14 residues. TCRdb redid the calling of the reads with MiXCR, one entry per CDR3 protein. The repertoire consists of 400,000 to 550,000 distinct CDR3 sequences, with roughly 12% occurring once and the leading ten covering approximately 10%. The receptor's source is a human donor in good health (CMV status not recorded). Some clones in this sample may be carry-over from other donors' samples. The sequenced sample was PBMCs. The V call is TRBV20-1, the J call TRBJ2-5; TRBD2 agrees at 7 bases. The CDR3 bases are TGCAGTGCTAGGGGGGGGACTGGGGAAGAGACCCAGTACTTC. Translated, it gives CSARGGTGEETQYF.